This TCR beta chain appears in the sequencing data of a study of cytomegalovirus exposure and HLA in healthy donors. Trimming cost V 2 bases and J 8 bases; bases outside gene matches: 8. Germline assignment: CDR1 LGHNA and CDR2 YSLEER. The CDR3 has 15 residues. The PCR contained 60 Vbeta and 13 Jbeta primers. The repertoire was sequenced with immunoSEQ multiplex PCR; TCRdb's copy has only in-frame clones and lacks some. The sample contains around 110,000 clones, approximately 81% of which appear only once. The V call is TRBV4-3, the J call TRBJ1-4; 7 bases match TRBD1. The receptor was derived from a young woman in good health and CMV-seronegative. Material for sequencing was PBMCs. CDR3 protein: CASSQTRDSGEKLFF. CDR3 in DNA: TGCGCCAGCAGCCAAACCCGGGACAGCGGGGAAAAACTGTTTTTT.